These T cell receptor beta chains were read from a single sample in a study of blood T cell repertoires in COVID-19. Assay: immunoSEQ multiplex PCR; the TCRdb copy retains only in-frame clones and omits some. The sample carries about 130,000 clones, approximately 83% recorded once. The sample comprised peripheral blood. These receptor sequences come from a woman aged 50 to 60 who had recovered from COVID-19. Each CDR3 is given with its conserved first and last residue. A D gene is named only where the DNA matches it firmly. Clone size appears in some rows only: once, few, many, or a class for an expanded clone.

. | TRBJ2-3 | TRBV19 | . | CASSRLEADTQYF | TGTGCCAGTAGTAGACTCGAGGCAGATACGCAGTATTTT
. | TRBJ1-1 | TRBV6-5 | . | CASSYQGLNTEAFF | TGTGCCAGCAGTTACCAGGGCTTGAACACTGAAGCTTTCTTT
TRBD1 | TRBJ1-2 | TRBV18 | . | CASSPGTGGEGYTF | TGTGCCAGCTCACCAGGGACAGGGGGCGAAGGCTACACCTTC
TRBD1 | TRBJ2-2 | TRBV18 | . | CASSPMGQKNTGELFF | TGTGCCAGCTCGCCCATGGGACAGAAGAACACCGGGGAGCTGTTTTTT
. | TRBJ2-7 | TRBV7-2 | . | CASSFYYEQYF | TGTGCCAGCAGCTTCTACTACGAGCAGTACTTC
. | TRBJ1-5 | TRBV19 | many | CASSISSGIGPSNQPQHF | TGTGCCAGTAGTATCAGTTCGGGGATCGGACCTAGCAATCAGCCCCAGCATTTT
TRBD1 | TRBJ2-1 | TRBV6-6 | . | CASRKSGTAYNEQFF | TGTGCCAGCAGGAAATCCGGGACAGCTTACAATGAGCAGTTCTTC
. | TRBJ1-4 | TRBV19 | once | CASSRALHREKRLFF | TGTGCCAGTAGTAGAGCGCTTCACAGGGAAAAAAGACTGTTTTTT
TRBD1 | TRBJ2-7 | TRBV5-6 | . | CASSFLDRGFSYEQYF | TGTGCCAGCAGCTTTTTGGACAGGGGGTTTTCGTACGAGCAGTACTTC
. | TRBJ2-2 | TRBV3-1/TRBV3-2 | . | CASSQDRGTGELFF | TGTGCCAGCAGCCAAGACAGGGGCACCGGGGAGCTGTTTTTT
TRBD1 | TRBJ1-2 | TRBV6-5 | . | CASPGGDRNGYTF | TGTGCCAGCCCCGGCGGGGACAGAAACGGCTACACCTTC
. | TRBJ1-1 | TRBV5-1 | few | CASRREAGAAFF | TGCGCCAGCAGACGGGAAGCAGGGGCAGCTTTCTTT
TRBD2 | TRBJ2-7 | TRBV11-2 | few | CASRDNRGSYEQYF | TGTGCCAGCAGGGACAATCGCGGGAGCTACGAGCAGTACTTC
. | TRBJ2-1 | TRBV29-1 | once | CSVEPEVSYNEQFF | TGCAGCGTTGAACCTGAGGTCTCCTACAATGAGCAGTTCTTC
. | TRBJ2-3 | TRBV14 | . | CASSQDVGRSTDTQYF | TGTGCCAGCAGCCAAGACGTAGGCAGGAGCACAGATACGCAGTATTTT
. | TRBJ2-2 | TRBV3-1/TRBV3-2 | . | CASSWTASNTGELFF | TGTGCCAGCAGCTGGACAGCTTCGAACACCGGGGAGCTGTTTTTT
TRBD1 | TRBJ1-1 | TRBV18 | . | CASSPSTGGAWSDFF | TGTGCCAGCTCACCGTCGACAGGGGGCGCTTGGTCGGATTTCTTT
. | TRBJ1-2 | TRBV7-2 | . | CASSPSWDYYGYTF | TGTGCCAGCAGCCCCAGCTGGGACTACTATGGCTACACCTTC
. | TRBJ2-1 | TRBV5-4 | . | CASSLKGVRSYNEQFF | TGTGCCAGCAGCTTGAAGGGGGTAAGGTCCTACAATGAGCAGTTCTTC
TRBD1 | TRBJ1-6 | TRBV30 | . | CAWTGQGNSPLHF | TGTGCCTGGACGGGACAGGGAAATTCACCCCTCCACTTT
TRBD1 | TRBJ2-1 | TRBV29-1 | . | CSVEDAGQGAGNEQFF | TGCAGCGTTGAAGACGCCGGACAGGGGGCGGGGAATGAGCAGTTCTTC
. | TRBJ2-1 | TRBV25-1 | . | CASSEFARGEQFF | TGTGCCAGCAGTGAATTTGCCAGGGGTGAGCAGTTCTTC
TRBD1 | TRBJ1-3 | TRBV9 | once | CASSSHDRATGNTIYF | TGTGCCAGCAGCTCACACGACAGGGCAACTGGAAACACCATATATTTT
. | TRBJ2-2 | TRBV4-1 | . | CASSLLERTGELFF | TGCGCCAGCAGCCTCCTAGAGAGGACCGGGGAGCTGTTTTTT
. | TRBJ2-7 | TRBV6-5 | . | CASRDSKYEQYF | TGTGCCAGCAGGGACAGCAAATACGAGCAGTACTTC
. | TRBJ2-1 | TRBV5-8 | . | CASSTGISYNEQFF | TGTGCCAGCAGCACAGGTATCTCCTACAATGAGCAGTTCTTC
TRBD1 | TRBJ1-6 | TRBV7-9 | once | CASSLVGGGSPLHF | TGTGCCAGCAGCTTAGTAGGGGGCGGTTCACCCCTCCACTTT
TRBD1 | TRBJ1-1 | TRBV25-1 | . | CASRTRTGVTEAFF | TGTGCCAGCAGGACCAGAACAGGGGTCACTGAAGCTTTCTTT
. | TRBJ2-3 | TRBV13 | . | CASSLRQGSLPDTQYF | TGTGCCAGCAGCTTAAGGCAGGGAAGTCTCCCAGATACGCAGTATTTT
. | TRBJ1-4 | TRBV5-6 | . | CASSQTTRGQGNEKLFF | TGTGCCAGCAGCCAGACTACTAGGGGCCAGGGGAATGAAAAACTGTTTTTT
TRBD2 | TRBJ2-7 | TRBV9 | . | CASSVGGLAVYEQYF | TGTGCCAGCAGCGTAGGGGGACTAGCCGTTTACGAGCAGTACTTC
. | TRBJ2-7 | TRBV30 | . | CAWSVRRGGQNYEQYF | TGTGCCTGGAGTGTAAGGCGCGGGGGCCAGAACTACGAGCAGTACTTC
TRBD1 | TRBJ1-2 | TRBV11-1 | once | CASSLDRLTNYGYTF | TGTGCCAGCAGCTTGGACAGGCTAACCAACTATGGCTACACCTTC
. | TRBJ2-5 | TRBV10-3 | . | CAISVSGQETQYF | TGTGCCATCAGTGTATCGGGTCAAGAGACCCAGTACTTC
TRBD1 | TRBJ1-2 | TRBV6-5 | . | CASSLTPGQYYGYTF | TGTGCCAGCAGCCTTACTCCGGGACAGTACTATGGCTACACCTTC
. | TRBJ2-2 | TRBV25-1 | . | CASSSTAGPSNTGELFF | TGTGCCAGCAGTAGTACGGCGGGGCCTTCGAACACCGGGGAGCTGTTTTTT
. | TRBJ2-5 | TRBV7-2 | . | CASSLAGQGETQYF | TGTGCCAGCAGCTTAGCAGGGCAGGGGGAGACCCAGTACTTC
TRBD2 | TRBJ2-7 | TRBV18 | . | CASSPPARTSGAQGVYEQYF | TGTGCCAGCTCACCACCGGCCCGGACTAGCGGTGCGCAAGGGGTTTACGAGCAGTACTTC
. | TRBJ1-2 | TRBV6-6 | . | CASRPAGVNYGYTF | TGTGCCAGCAGACCCGCAGGGGTGAACTATGGCTACACCTTC
TRBD2 | TRBJ2-4 | TRBV7-2 | many | CASSFSSGLAKNIQYF | TGTGCCAGCAGCTTTTCTAGCGGGTTAGCCAAAAACATTCAGTACTTC
TRBD1 | TRBJ2-7 | TRBV5-5 | few | CASSYGGQGGFEQYF | TGTGCCAGCAGCTATGGAGGACAGGGTGGGTTCGAGCAGTACTTC
. | TRBJ2-1 | TRBV18 | . | CASSPVDTLINEQFF | TGTGCCAGCTCACCCGTGGACACTTTAATTAATGAGCAGTTCTTC
TRBD1 | TRBJ2-7 | TRBV11-2 | . | CASSLDRFYEQYF | TGTGCCAGCAGCTTGGACAGGTTCTACGAGCAGTACTTC
TRBD2 | TRBJ2-2 | TRBV3-1/TRBV3-2 | . | CASSPRRTSGGELFF | TGTGCCAGCAGCCCCCGCCGGACTAGCGGAGGGGAGCTGTTTTTT
TRBD1 | TRBJ2-1 | TRBV7-2 | . | CASSPRGGDRGRNEQFF | TGTGCCAGCAGCCCCCGGGGGGGGGACAGGGGGCGCAATGAGCAGTTCTTC
. | TRBJ1-1 | TRBV2 | . | CASSYRREKNTEAFF | TGTGCCAGCAGTTACCGACGGGAGAAGAACACTGAAGCTTTCTTT
TRBD2 | TRBJ2-2 | TRBV7-9 | . | CASSNGGTSGRWAGELFF | TGTGCCAGCAGTAATGGGGGGACTAGCGGGAGGTGGGCCGGGGAGCTGTTTTTT
. | TRBJ2-3 | TRBV5-1 | . | CASSLEAGQTDTQYF | TGCGCCAGCAGCTTGGAGGCAGGGCAAACCGATACGCAGTATTTT
. | TRBJ2-7 | TRBV18 | many | CASSPSTYEQYF | TGTGCCAGCTCACCATCAACTTACGAGCAGTACTTC
. | TRBJ1-3 | TRBV19 | . | CASSYYSAGERYTIYF | TGTGCCAGTAGCTACTATTCGGCAGGGGAAAGATACACCATATATTTT
TRBD2 | TRBJ2-1 | TRBV7-9 | . | CASSNPLSTSGGANEQFF | TGTGCCAGCAGCAACCCCCTATCGACTAGCGGGGGGGCCAATGAGCAGTTCTTC